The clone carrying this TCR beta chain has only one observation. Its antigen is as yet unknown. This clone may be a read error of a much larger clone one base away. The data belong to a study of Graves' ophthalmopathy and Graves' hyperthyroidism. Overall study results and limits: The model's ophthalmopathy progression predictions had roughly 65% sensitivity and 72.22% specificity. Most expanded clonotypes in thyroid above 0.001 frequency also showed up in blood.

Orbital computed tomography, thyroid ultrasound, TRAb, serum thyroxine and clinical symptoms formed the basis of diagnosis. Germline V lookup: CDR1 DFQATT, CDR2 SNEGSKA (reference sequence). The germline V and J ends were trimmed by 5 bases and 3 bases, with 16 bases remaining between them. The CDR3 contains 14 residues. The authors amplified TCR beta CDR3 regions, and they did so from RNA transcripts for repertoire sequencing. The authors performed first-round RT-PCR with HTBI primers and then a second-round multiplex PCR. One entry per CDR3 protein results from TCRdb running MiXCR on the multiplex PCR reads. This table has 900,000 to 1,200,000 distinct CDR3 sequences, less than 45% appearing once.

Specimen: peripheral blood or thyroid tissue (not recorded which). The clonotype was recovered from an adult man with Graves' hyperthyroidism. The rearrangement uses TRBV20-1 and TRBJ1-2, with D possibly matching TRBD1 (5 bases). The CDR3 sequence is CSALTVLSDYGYTF. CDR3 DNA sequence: TGCAGTGCTCTGACAGTTCTATCAGACTATGGCTACACCTTC.